The 14 T cell receptor beta chains presented below share a single source sample, sequenced in a study of blood T cell repertoires in COVID-19. Sequencing used immunoSEQ multiplex PCR; TCRdb keeps in-frame clones, though not all of them. The data show 150,000 or so clones, with approximately 88% seen just once and around 5% held by the top ten. Sequences were obtained from PBMCs or T cells enriched from blood (not recorded which). The receptors stem from an older man who had been exposed to COVID-19.

The gene calls are TRBV28 and TRBJ2-1, with 7 bases lining up with TRBD2. The CDR3 extends over 14 amino acids. After removal of 8 bases from V and 8 bases from J, the junction contained 12 bases not matched to a gene. Looked up from germline, CDR1 is MDHEN and CDR2 is SYDVKM. The CDR3 nucleotides are TGTGCCAGCTGGGTCGGCCCGGCGGGGGATGAGCAGTTCTTC. Amino acids: CASWVGPAGDEQFF.

This chain joins TRBV19 and TRBJ1-2; weak D call: TRBD1 (5 bases). Trimming shortened V by 5 bases and J by 8 bases, and 15 bases separated the two germline ends. The CDR3 contains 13 residues. Germline assignment: CDR1 LNHDA and CDR2 SQIVND (reference sequence). CDR3 residues: CASSLGPLEGYTF. CDR3 sequence (DNA): TGTGCCAGTAGTTTGGGGCCTTTGGAGGGCTACACCTTC.

This chain uses TRBV4-3 with TRBJ2-5; no reliable D call. The germline CDR1 and CDR2 sequences are LGHNA and YSLEER. The CDR3 runs 13 residues. The V end lost 2 bases, the J end lost 2 bases, and 6 bases lay between the germline ends. DNA of the CDR3: TGCGCCAGCAGCCAACGGGTTCAAGAGACCCAGTACTTC. Translating it yields CASSQRVQETQYF.

The chain carries TRBV5-1 and TRBJ2-5, with 10 bases fitting TRBD2. Germline CDR1 and CDR2: SGHRS and YFSETQ. The length of the CDR3 is 16 residues. V gave up 0 bases and J gave up 2 bases; unmatched junction bases: 4. CDR3: CASSLGSSGGQETQYF. CDR3 bases: TGCGCCAGCAGCTTGGGGTCTAGCGGGGGACAAGAGACCCAGTACTTC.

The rearrangement links TRBV18 to TRBJ1-5; no clear D gene. The CDR3 runs 15 residues. V gave up 3 bases and J gave up 6 bases, with 15 bases separating them. Germline V CDR1 and CDR2: KGHSH, LQKENI. The CDR3 nucleotides are TGTGCCAGCTCACCGGGGAGCGGGGTGGGTCAGCCCCAGCATTTT. It yields the protein CASSPGSGVGQPQHF.

The chain recombines TRBV28 with TRBJ2-5, with a weak D call TRBD2 (6 bases). The CDR3 consists of 12 residues. V lost 8 bases to trimming and J lost 3 bases, with 10 bases between them. Germline CDR1 reads MDHEN; CDR2 reads SYDVKM. The CDR3 reads CASREKKETQYF. As DNA, the CDR3 is TGTGCCAGCCGGGAGAAAAAAGAGACCCAGTACTTC.

The rearrangement joins TRBV28 to TRBJ2-1; a weak D match, TRBD1 (6 bases). CDR1 is MDHEN and CDR2 is SYDVKM in the germline V gene. The CDR3 is 15 amino acids. V was pared by 6 bases and J by 8 bases, with 20 bases between. CDR3 DNA: TGTGCCAGCAGCCCCCGCGACAGGTTCGCCGATGAGCAGTTCTTC. It specifies CASSPRDRFADEQFF.

CDR3 DNA: TGTGCCAGCAGTCGGGTACCGGGACAAGTCAATCAGCCCCAGCATTTT. This codes for CASSRVPGQVNQPQHF. The chain is built from TRBV27 and TRBJ1-5, with a tentative D call TRBD1 (6 bases). Looked up from germline, CDR1 is MNHEY and CDR2 is SMNVEV (reference sequence). This CDR3 is built from 16 residues. Deletions cut 5 bases from V and 3 bases from J, with 17 bases between.

This clone was observed a handful of times. This sequence joins TRBV6-5 and TRBJ2-7, with 10 bases lining up with TRBD2. Germline assignment: CDR1 MNHEY and CDR2 SVGAGI. V was clipped by 6 bases and J by 5 bases; unmatched bases: 7. This CDR3 spans 14 amino acids. CDR3 loop: CASRLAGERNEQYF. DNA for the CDR3: TGTGCCAGCAGGCTAGCGGGAGAACGTAACGAGCAGTACTTC.

This clone was found once. V and J are TRBV5-8 and TRBJ2-1; D is possibly TRBD2 (7 bases). V was clipped by 6 bases and J by 15 bases, with 25 bases between them. There are 14 residues in the CDR3. CDR1 and CDR2 (germline): SGHTS, YDEGEE. The CDR3 DNA follows: TGTGCCAGCAAAGGGGGGACTAATCTTGATCCTTCGTTCTTC. Its translation is CASKGGTNLDPSFF.

The chain employs TRBV28 and TRBJ1-1; D possibly corresponds to TRBD1 (6 bases). The CDR3 is made up of 14 amino acids. Trimming took 2 bases from V and 0 from J, leaving 7 bases between them. The germline V gene encodes CDR1 MDHEN and CDR2 SYDVKM. This chain's CDR3 is CASSLRTVNTEAFF. DNA for the CDR3: TGTGCCAGCAGTTTAAGGACAGTGAACACTGAAGCTTTCTTT.

The V and J genes are TRBV2 and TRBJ2-5; the match to TRBD1 covers 7 bases. The CDR3 consists of 13 residues. V lost 6 bases and J lost 2; bases outside the gene matches: 3. Germline CDR1 is SNHLY and CDR2 is FYNNEI. This CDR3 is CASSMGQQETQYF. Written as DNA, the CDR3 is TGTGCCAGCAGCATGGGACAGCAAGAGACCCAGTACTTC.

This clone appeared a single time. This sequence joins TRBV7-2 and TRBJ2-3; 9 nucleotides align to TRBD2. The J segment lost 0 bases and the V segment lost 5 bases, leaving 6 bases of the junction unmatched. CDR3 size: 16 residues. Germline CDR1 reads SGHTA; CDR2 reads FQGNSA. The CDR3 bases are TGTGCCAGCAGCGCCCAGGGACTAGCTAGCACAGATACGCAGTATTTT. Protein product: CASSAQGLASTDTQYF.

The chain is built from TRBV12-5 and TRBJ1-5; possible D gene TRBD1, 6 bases. Germline V CDR1 and CDR2: LGHNT, FRNRAP. CDR3 length: 13 amino acids. Trimming removed 1 base from V and 7 bases from J, with 8 bases in between. CDR3: CASGLGTDQPQHF. The CDR3 coding sequence is TGTGCTAGTGGTTTGGGGACAGACCAGCCCCAGCATTTT.